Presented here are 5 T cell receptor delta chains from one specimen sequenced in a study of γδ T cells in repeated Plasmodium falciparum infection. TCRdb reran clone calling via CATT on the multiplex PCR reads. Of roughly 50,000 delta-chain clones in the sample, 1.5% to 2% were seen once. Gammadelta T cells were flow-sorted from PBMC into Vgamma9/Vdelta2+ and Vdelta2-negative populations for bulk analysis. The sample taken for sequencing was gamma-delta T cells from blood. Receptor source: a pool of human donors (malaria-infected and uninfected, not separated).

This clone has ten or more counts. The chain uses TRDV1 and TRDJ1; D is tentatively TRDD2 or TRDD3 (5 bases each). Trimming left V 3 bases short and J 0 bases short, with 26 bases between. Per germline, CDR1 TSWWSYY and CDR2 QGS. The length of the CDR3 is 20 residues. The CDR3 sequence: CALGDQFPAWVIHYTDKLIF. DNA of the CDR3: TGTGCTCTTGGGGACCAGTTTCCTGCGTGGGTGATACATTACACCGATAAACTCATCTTT.

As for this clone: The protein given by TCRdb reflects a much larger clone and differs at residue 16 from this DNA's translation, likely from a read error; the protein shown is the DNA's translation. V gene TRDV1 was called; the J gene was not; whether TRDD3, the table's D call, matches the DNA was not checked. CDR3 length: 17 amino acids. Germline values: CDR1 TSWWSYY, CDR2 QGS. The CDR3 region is CALGEGAGIPDTDKLTF. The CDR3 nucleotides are TGTGCTCTTGGGGAGGGCGCGGGGATACCGGACACCGATAAACTCACCTTT.

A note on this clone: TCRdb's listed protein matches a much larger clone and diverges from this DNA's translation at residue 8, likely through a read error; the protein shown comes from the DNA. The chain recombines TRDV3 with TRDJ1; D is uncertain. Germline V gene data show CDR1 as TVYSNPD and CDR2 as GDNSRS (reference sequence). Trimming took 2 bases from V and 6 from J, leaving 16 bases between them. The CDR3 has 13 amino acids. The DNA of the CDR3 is TGTGCCTTTTCCGGCCTTTCCGGGAATAAACTCATCTTT. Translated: CAFSGLSGNKLIF.

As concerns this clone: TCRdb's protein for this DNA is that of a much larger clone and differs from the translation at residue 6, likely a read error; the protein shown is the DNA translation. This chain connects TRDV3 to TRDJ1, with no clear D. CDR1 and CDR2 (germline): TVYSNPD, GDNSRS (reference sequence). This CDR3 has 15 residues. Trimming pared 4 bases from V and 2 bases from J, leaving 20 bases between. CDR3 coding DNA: TGTGCCTCAACGCTCTACTTCGCGGTGACCGATAAACTCATCTTT. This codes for CASTLYFAVTDKLIF.

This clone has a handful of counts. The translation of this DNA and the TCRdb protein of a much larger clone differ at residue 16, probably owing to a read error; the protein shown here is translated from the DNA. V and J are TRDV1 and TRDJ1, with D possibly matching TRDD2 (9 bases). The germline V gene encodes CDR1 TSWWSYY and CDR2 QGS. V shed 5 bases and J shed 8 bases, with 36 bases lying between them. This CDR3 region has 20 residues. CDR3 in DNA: TGTGCTCTTGGGACCTTCCTACAACTAGGTGAGAACTGGGGGGTCAAGAAACTCATCTTT. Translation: CALGTFLQLGENWGVKKLIF.